These 18 T cell receptor beta chains originate from one sample sequenced in a study of beta chain features in type 1 diabetes. General study points: All four CD4+ subsets from Type 1 diabetes patients carried moderately but significantly shorter TCRB CDR3s.

Expressed TCRB transcripts were sequenced after all isolated RNA was converted to cDNA. The assay was immunoSEQ multiplex PCR, and TCRdb's table has in-frame clones only and misses some. The sample lists hundreds of thousands of clones, about 15% seen once, with about 0.014% in the top ten. These receptors lack a known antigen. What was sequenced was naive CD4+ T cells from blood. These receptors came from a man aged 18 to 29 with type 1 diabetes.

This clone was found a few times. The V and J genes are TRBV6-6 and TRBJ2-4; D gene uncertain. The CDR3 is made up of 15 amino acids. Trimming took 0 bases from V and 8 from J, leaving 14 bases between them. Germline CDR1 MNHNY, CDR2 SVGAGI (reference sequence). CDR3 region: CASSYSFLFSDIQYF. CDR3 nucleotide sequence: TGTGCCAGCAGTTACTCCTTTCTATTTTCGGACATTCAGTACTTC.

This clone was detected only a few times. The chain carries TRBV7-2 and TRBJ2-7; 8 positions agree with TRBD2. Losses at the gene ends were 5 bases for V and 5 bases for J; bases not matched to a gene: 8. The germline V gene encodes CDR1 SGHTA and CDR2 FQGNSA. CDR3 length equals 14 residues. The CDR3, as DNA: TGTGCCAGCAGCGGAGGACTAGCCTTGAACGAGCAGTACTTC. It encodes CASSGGLALNEQYF.

The CDR3 nucleotides read TGTGCCAGCAGTTTACTACAGGGGGCGAAGCTCTACGAGCAGTACTTC. It yields the protein CASSLLQGAKLYEQYF. V is TRBV28 and J is TRBJ2-7; 9 nucleotides line up with TRBD1. Germline values: CDR1 MDHEN, CDR2 SYDVKM. V shed 2 bases, J shed 3 bases, and the junction held 8 bases outside the gene matches. This CDR3 contains 16 residues.

This chain connects TRBV19 to TRBJ1-1; 7 bases are shared with TRBD1. The CDR3 has 15 residues. J lost 1 base, V lost 6 bases, and 8 bases had no gene match. Germline V gives CDR1 LNHDA, CDR2 SQIVND (reference sequence). CDR3 DNA: TGTGCCAGTAGCAGGAGGACAGGCGCGAACACTGAAGCTTTCTTT. Translation gives CASSRRTGANTEAFF.

This clone appeared a few times. The rearrangement uses TRBV2 and TRBJ1-1, with D unresolved. CDR3 length: 13 amino acids. The V gene's germline CDR1 is SNHLY and CDR2 FYNNEI. Trimming stripped 4 bases from V and 0 bases from J, with 6 bases between. The CDR3 region has the DNA TGTGCCAGCAGTGCCCTTTTGAACACTGAAGCTTTCTTT. Translation: CASSALLNTEAFF.

As for this clone: Within the sample, other DNA sequences also encode this same CDR3. The J gene is TRBJ2-2, the V gene TRBV28, with D unclear. V was pared by 2 bases and J by 5 bases, with 6 bases between. This CDR3 spans 13 amino acids. The germline CDR1 and CDR2 sequences are MDHEN and SYDVKM. CDR3 sequence reads: CASSLGRTGELFF. CDR3 nucleotides: TGTGCCAGCAGTTTAGGTCGGACCGGGGAGCTGTTTTTT.

The chain couples TRBV18 to TRBJ1-1; D is perhaps TRBD1 (6 bases). The ends were cut back, 5 bases at V and 10 bases at J, with 11 bases in the middle. The CDR3 is 11 amino acids. In germline, CDR1 is KGHSH, CDR2 LQKENI. The CDR3 region has the DNA TGTGCCAGCTCATCAGGGGACGGAGCTTTCTTT. It encodes CASSSGDGAFF.

The chain links TRBV19 to TRBJ2-7; possibly TRBD1 for D (5 bases). The CDR3 extends over 15 amino acids. With 2 bases removed from V and 5 bases from J, the gap between germline ends came to 16 bases. Germline values: CDR1 LNHDA, CDR2 SQIVND (reference sequence). The CDR3 region has the DNA TGTGCCAGTAGTATAAACAGGACCCGTCGGAACGAGCAGTACTTC. This translates into CASSINRTRRNEQYF.

The chain has TRBV23-1 and TRBJ1-2, with TRBD1 identical over 10 bases. TRBV23-1 is an ORF, and what it does is uncertain. Trimming at V came to 4 bases and at J to 4 bases, leaving 9 bases not matched to a gene. This CDR3 region has 16 residues. For the CDR3, the DNA is TGCGCCAGCAGTCGCGACAGGGGGCGCGGTGGCTATGGCTACACCTTC. Its protein product is CASSRDRGRGGYGYTF.

This rearrangement joins TRBV25-1 to TRBJ2-3; TRBD1 agrees at 7 bases. This CDR3 contains 16 residues. Per the germline V gene, CDR1 is MGHDK and CDR2 is SYGVNS. Unmatched junction bases numbered 10, after V lost 5 bases and J lost 2 bases. CDR3 sequence (DNA): TGTGCCAGCAGTCCTCAGGGACAGCAATTCACAGATACGCAGTATTTT. Translation: CASSPQGQQFTDTQYF.

This chain's CDR3 is CASSLGGGDQETQYF. The CDR3 region has the DNA TGTGCCAGCAGCTTGGGCGGGGGGGACCAAGAGACCCAGTACTTC. The rearrangement links TRBV5-4 to TRBJ2-5; 9 bases map to TRBD2. J gave up 0 bases and V 0 bases, and 0 bases lay outside the gene matches. CDR1 is SGHNT, CDR2 YYREEE, per germline (reference sequence). The CDR3 has 15 residues.

The chain combines TRBV7-2 with TRBJ1-2; possible D gene TRBD1, 6 bases. Germline V gives CDR1 SGHTA, CDR2 FQGNSA. The CDR3 has 14 residues. V was cut by 1 base and J by 2 bases, with 8 bases left in between. CDR3 sequence reads: CASSLEDSNYGYTF. The CDR3 DNA reads as TGTGCCAGCAGCTTAGAGGACAGCAACTATGGCTACACCTTC.

The chain links TRBV5-1 to TRBJ2-3; TRBD2 matches 11 bases. Germline values: CDR1 SGHRS, CDR2 YFSETQ. The V segment lost 0 bases and the J segment 3 bases; nucleotides outside the gene matches: 3. The CDR3 contains 16 residues. The CDR3 reads CASSLVASGRTDTQYF. The CDR3 DNA reads as TGCGCCAGCAGCTTGGTGGCTAGCGGGAGGACAGATACGCAGTATTTT.

The CDR3 DNA is TGTGCCAGCAGTTACACCGGGACTAGCCTTACGAGCCAGTACTTC. It specifies CASSYTGTSLTSQYF. The chain is built from TRBV6-5 and TRBJ2-5, with 9 bases matching TRBD2. Per germline, CDR1 MNHEY and CDR2 SVGAGI. This CDR3 region has 15 residues. J lost 10 bases, V lost 2 bases, and 11 bases had no gene match.

This clone was seen only a few times. The V gene is TRBV5-4, the J gene TRBJ2-5, with 7 bases aligning to TRBD1. Per the germline V gene, CDR1 is SGHNT and CDR2 is YYREEE (reference sequence). The V segment lost 4 bases and the J segment 5 bases; nucleotides outside the gene matches: 2. The CDR3 has 12 residues. CDR3 sequence reads: CASSTGVETQYF. CDR3 DNA: TGTGCCAGCAGCACAGGGGTGGAGACCCAGTACTTC. The whole variable domain, remainder taken from reference TRBV5-4 and TRBJ2-5, is ETGVTQSPTHLIKTRGQQVTLRCSSQSGHNTVSWYQQALGQGPQFIFQYYREEENGRGNFPPRFSGLQFPNYSSELNVNALELDDSALYLCASSTGVETQYFGPGTRLLVL.

The chain joins TRBV29-1 to TRBJ2-3; 11 nucleotides line up with TRBD2. Looked up from germline, CDR1 is SQVTM and CDR2 is ANQGSEA. CDR3 size: 14 residues. The V gene end was trimmed by 5 bases and the J gene end by 1 base; junction bases not matched to a gene: 2. The chain's CDR3 is CSVSLAGGTDTQYF. In nucleotides, the CDR3 is TGCAGCGTTTCACTAGCGGGGGGCACAGATACGCAGTATTTT.

This clone was seen more than once but under ten times. The DNA for the CDR3 is TGTGCCAGCAGCCAGGGACAGGGGAGGCATGGCTACACCTTC. Its translation: CASSQGQGRHGYTF. The chain has TRBV5-4 and TRBJ1-2, with 10 bases fitting TRBD1. This CDR3 is 14 amino acids long. Per germline, CDR1 SGHNT and CDR2 YYREEE (reference sequence). V was pared by 4 bases and J by 6 bases, with 6 bases of the junction left unmatched.

This clone was counted a few times. V gene TRBV25-1 combines with J gene TRBJ2-1; no reliable D call. Germline V gene lookup returns CDR1 MGHDK and CDR2 SYGVNS. Deletions cut 0 bases from V and 9 bases from J, with 9 bases between. CDR3 size: 13 residues. Written as DNA, the CDR3 is TGTGCCAGCAGTGAATACGTAGCTACTGAGCAGTTCTTC. It specifies CASSEYVATEQFF.